This T cell receptor beta chain was captured in a study of shared clonotypes between healthy human individuals. Assay: immunoSEQ multiplex PCR; the TCRdb copy retains only in-frame clones and omits some. The sample includes roughly 2,500,000 clones, 90% to 95% of them seen just once. This TCR was sampled from a man younger than 30 in good health. Some clones in this sample may be carry-over from other donors' samples. The sample was naive CD4+ T cells from PBMCs. Subset: CD45RA+ positively selected.

CDR3 loop: CASSRGRGLDYEQYF. The CDR3 DNA reads as TGTGCCAGCAGCAGGGGGCGGGGACTTGACTACGAGCAGTACTTC. The J gene is TRBJ2-7, the V gene TRBV6-1; 8 nucleotides agree with TRBD1. Germline V gives CDR1 MNHNS, CDR2 SASEGT. Trimming cost V 6 bases and J 3 bases; bases outside gene matches: 10. This CDR3 has 15 residues.